This section outlines one T cell receptor beta chain sequence together with its context. Antigen specificity is unknown. Amplification targeted TCR beta CDR3 regions from RNA transcripts. Carried out on the TCR CDR3, a first-round RT-PCR used the HTBI primer set. TCRdb ran MiXCR on the multiplex PCR reads and lists one entry per CDR3 protein. Of some 180,000 distinct CDR3 sequences listed, around 15% are singletons. This sample stems from a study of T cells in Graves' hyperthyroidism and ophthalmopathy. Germline-derived CDR1 and CDR2 are SNHLY and FYNNEI. Trimming took 4 bases from V and 1 from J, leaving 11 bases between them. This CDR3 comprises 15 residues. General study results and limits: In blood, most of the thyroid clonotypes expanded above 0.001 were also present.

The receptor was isolated from a woman in her forties or fifties with Graves' hyperthyroidism. The chain links TRBV2 to TRBJ2-1, with D tentatively TRBD1 (5 bases). The material sequenced was blood. CDR3: CASSVWGESYNEQFF. CDR3 nucleotides: TGTGCCAGCAGTGTCTGGGGCGAGTCCTACAATGAGCAGTTCTTC.